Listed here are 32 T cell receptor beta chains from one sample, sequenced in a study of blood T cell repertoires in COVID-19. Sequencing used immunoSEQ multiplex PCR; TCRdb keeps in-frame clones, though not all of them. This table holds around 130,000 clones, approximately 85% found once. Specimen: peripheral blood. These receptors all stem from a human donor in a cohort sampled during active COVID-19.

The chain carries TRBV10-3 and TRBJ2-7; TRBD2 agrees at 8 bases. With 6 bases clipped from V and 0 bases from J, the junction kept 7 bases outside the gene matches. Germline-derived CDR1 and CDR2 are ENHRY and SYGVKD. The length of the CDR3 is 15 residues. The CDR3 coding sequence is TGTGCCATCAGGAAAGCGGGAGAAAGCTCCTACGAGCAGTACGTC. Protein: CAIRKAGESSYEQYV.

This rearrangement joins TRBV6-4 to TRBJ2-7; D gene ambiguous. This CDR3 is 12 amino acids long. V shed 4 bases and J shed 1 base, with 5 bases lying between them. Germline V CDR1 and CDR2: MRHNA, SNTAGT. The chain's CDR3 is CASSGPSYEQYF. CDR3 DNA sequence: TGTGCCAGCAGTGGGCCATCCTACGAGCAGTACTTC.

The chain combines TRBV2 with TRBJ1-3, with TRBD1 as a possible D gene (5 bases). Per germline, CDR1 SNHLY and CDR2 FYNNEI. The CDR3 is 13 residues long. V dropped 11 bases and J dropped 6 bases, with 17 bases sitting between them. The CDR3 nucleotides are TGTGCCTCCAGCACGGACACCAAAAACACCATATATTTT. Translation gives CASSTDTKNTIYF.

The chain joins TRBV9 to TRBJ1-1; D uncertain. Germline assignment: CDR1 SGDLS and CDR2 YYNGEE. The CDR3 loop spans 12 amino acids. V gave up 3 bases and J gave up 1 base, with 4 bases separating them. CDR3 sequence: CASSAQNTEAFF. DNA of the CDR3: TGTGCCAGCAGCGCCCAGAACACTGAAGCTTTCTTT.

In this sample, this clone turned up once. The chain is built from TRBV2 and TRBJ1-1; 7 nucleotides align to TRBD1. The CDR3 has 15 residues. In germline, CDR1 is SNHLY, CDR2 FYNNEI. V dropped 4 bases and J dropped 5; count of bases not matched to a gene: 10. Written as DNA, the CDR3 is TGTGCCAGCAGTGGAGCCGGGACAGCAACAACTGAAGCTTTCTTT. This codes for CASSGAGTATTEAFF.

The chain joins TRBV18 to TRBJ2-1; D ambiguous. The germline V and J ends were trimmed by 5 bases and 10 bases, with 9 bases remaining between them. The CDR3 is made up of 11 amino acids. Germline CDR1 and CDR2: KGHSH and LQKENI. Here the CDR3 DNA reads TGTGCCAGCTCAGAGGTAGCCGAGCAGTTCTTC. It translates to CASSEVAEQFF.

CDR3 in amino acids: CASSFTSGRYEQFF. The DNA for the CDR3 is TGTGCCAGCAGCTTTACTAGCGGGAGATATGAGCAGTTCTTC. The J gene is TRBJ2-1, the V gene TRBV11-2, with 11 nucleotides matching TRBD2. This CDR3 has 14 residues. Germline CDR1 reads SGHAT; CDR2 reads FQNNGV. J was trimmed by 8 bases and V by 3 bases; bases with no gene match: 3.

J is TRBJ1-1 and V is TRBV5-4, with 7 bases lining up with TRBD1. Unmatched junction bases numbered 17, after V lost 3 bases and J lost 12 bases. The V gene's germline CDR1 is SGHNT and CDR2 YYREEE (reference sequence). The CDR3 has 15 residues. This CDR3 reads CASSWERGQALVSFF. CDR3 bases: TGTGCCAGCAGCTGGGAGAGGGGGCAGGCTTTGGTGTCTTTCTTT.

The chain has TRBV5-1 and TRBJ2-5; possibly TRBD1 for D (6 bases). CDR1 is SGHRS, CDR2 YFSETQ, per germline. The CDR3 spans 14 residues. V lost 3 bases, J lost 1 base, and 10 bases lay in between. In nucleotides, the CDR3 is TGCGCCAGCAGCTCGGACAGTCTCCAAGAGACCCAGTACTTC. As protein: CASSSDSLQETQYF.

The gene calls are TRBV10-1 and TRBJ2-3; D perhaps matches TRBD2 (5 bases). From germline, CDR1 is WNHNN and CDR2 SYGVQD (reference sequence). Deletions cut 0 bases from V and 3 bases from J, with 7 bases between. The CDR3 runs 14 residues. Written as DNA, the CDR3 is TGCGCCAGCAGTGAGTCCCGGGGTACAGATACGCAGTATTTT. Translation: CASSESRGTDTQYF.

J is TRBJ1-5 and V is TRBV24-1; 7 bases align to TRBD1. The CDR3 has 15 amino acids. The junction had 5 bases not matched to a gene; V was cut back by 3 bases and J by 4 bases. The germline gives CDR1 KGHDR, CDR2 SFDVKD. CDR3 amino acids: CATSDDDRANQPQHF. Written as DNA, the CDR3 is TGTGCCACCAGTGATGATGACAGGGCGAATCAGCCCCAGCATTTT.

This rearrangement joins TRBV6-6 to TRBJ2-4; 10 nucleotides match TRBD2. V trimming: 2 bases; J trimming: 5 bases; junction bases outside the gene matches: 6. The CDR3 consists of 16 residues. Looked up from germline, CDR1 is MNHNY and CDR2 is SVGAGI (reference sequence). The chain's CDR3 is CASSYRTSGQQNIQYF. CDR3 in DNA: TGTGCCAGCAGTTACCGGACTAGCGGACAACAAAACATTCAGTACTTC.

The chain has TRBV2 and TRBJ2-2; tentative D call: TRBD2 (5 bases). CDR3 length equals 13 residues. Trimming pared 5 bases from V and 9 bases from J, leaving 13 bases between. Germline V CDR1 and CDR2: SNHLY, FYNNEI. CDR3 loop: CASSFAGFRELFF. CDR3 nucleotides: TGTGCCAGCAGTTTTGCGGGTTTTAGGGAGCTGTTTTTT.

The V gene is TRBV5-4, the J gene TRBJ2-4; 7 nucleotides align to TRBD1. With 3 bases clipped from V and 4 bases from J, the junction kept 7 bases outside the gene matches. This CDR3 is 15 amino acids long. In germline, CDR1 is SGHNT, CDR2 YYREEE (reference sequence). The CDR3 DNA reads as TGTGCCAGCAGCTCGGGACAGTTCCCGAAAAACATTCAGTACTTC. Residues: CASSSGQFPKNIQYF.

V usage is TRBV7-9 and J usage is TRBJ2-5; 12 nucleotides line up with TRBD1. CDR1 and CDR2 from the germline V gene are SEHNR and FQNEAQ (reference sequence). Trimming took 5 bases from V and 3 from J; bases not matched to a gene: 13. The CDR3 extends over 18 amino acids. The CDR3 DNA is TGTGCCAGCAGCCCCCTTTCCGGGACAGGGGGCGGTAAAGAGACCCAGTACTTC. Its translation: CASSPLSGTGGGKETQYF.

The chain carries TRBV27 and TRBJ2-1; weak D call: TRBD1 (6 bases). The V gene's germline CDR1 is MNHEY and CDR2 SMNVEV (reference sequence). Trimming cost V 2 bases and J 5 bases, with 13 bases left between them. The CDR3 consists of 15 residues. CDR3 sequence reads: CASSLVQGNNNEQFF. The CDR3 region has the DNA TGTGCCAGCAGTTTAGTACAGGGAAACAACAATGAGCAGTTCTTC.

CDR3 coding DNA: TGTGCCAGTAGTATCGACTCCCTTGTAGCTTTCTTT. Protein product: CASSIDSLVAFF. The genes are TRBV19 and TRBJ1-1; no reliable D call. The CDR3 runs to 12 residues. Per germline, CDR1 LNHDA and CDR2 SQIVND (reference sequence). Trimming took 3 bases from V and 10 from J, leaving 12 bases between them.

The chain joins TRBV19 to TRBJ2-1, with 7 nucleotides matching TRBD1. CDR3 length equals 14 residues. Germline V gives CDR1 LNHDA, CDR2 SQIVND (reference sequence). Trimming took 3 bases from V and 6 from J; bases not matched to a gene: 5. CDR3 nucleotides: TGTGCCAGTAGTATTTTAGGGACAGCCAATGAGCAGTTCTTC. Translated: CASSILGTANEQFF.

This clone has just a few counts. This CDR3 is CASSFLLSTGNTIYF. The CDR3 DNA reads TGTGCCAGCAGCTTTTTGCTTTCTACTGGAAACACCATATATTTT. This chain links TRBV11-2 with TRBJ1-3; D is unclear. The CDR3 totals 15 residues. Germline CDR1 reads SGHAT; CDR2 reads FQNNGV. V was cut by 3 bases and J by 2 bases, with 11 bases left in between.

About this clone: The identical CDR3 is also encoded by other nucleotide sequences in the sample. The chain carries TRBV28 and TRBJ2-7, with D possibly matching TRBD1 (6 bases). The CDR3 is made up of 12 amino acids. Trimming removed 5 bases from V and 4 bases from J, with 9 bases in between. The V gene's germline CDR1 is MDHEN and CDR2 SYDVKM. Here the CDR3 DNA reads TGTGCCAGCAGTCTTCAGGGGTACGAGCAGTACGTC. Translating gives CASSLQGYEQYV.

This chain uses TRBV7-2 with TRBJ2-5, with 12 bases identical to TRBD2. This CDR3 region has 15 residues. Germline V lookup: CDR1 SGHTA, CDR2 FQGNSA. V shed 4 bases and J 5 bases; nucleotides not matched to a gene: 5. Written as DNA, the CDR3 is TGTGCCAGCAGCTCGACTAGCGGGAGAGTTGAGACCCAGTACTTC. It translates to CASSSTSGRVETQYF.

This chain's CDR3 is CASSPSGLAEQETQYF. CDR3 nucleotides: TGTGCCAGCAGCCCAAGTGGGCTAGCGGAGCAAGAGACCCAGTACTTC. V gene TRBV9 combines with J gene TRBJ2-5; TRBD2 agrees at 7 bases. Per the germline V gene, CDR1 is SGDLS and CDR2 is YYNGEE. CDR3 length equals 16 residues. V lost 4 bases and J lost 2; bases outside the gene matches: 11.

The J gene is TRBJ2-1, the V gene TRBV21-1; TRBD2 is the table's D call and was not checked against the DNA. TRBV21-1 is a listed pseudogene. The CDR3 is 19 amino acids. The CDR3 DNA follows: TGTGCCAGCAGCCCCGCCGGCGGGGGCCCTTTGAGCTCCTACAATGAGCAGTTCTTC. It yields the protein CASSPAGGGPLSSYNEQFF.

CDR3: CASSQNSGTQETQYF. The DNA of the CDR3 is TGCGCCAGCAGCCAGAATAGCGGGACGCAAGAGACCCAGTACTTC. J is TRBJ2-5 and V is TRBV4-3, with 8 bases fitting TRBD2. CDR1 and CDR2 (germline): LGHNA, YSLEER. The CDR3 loop spans 15 amino acids. Trimming at V came to 3 bases and at J to 2 bases, leaving 5 bases not matched to a gene.

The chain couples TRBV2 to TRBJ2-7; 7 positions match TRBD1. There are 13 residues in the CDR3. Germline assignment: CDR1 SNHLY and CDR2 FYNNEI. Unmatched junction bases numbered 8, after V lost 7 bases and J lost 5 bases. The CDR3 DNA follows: TGTGCCAGCAAGGCTATAGGGGGCGACGAGCAGTACGTC. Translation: CASKAIGGDEQYV.

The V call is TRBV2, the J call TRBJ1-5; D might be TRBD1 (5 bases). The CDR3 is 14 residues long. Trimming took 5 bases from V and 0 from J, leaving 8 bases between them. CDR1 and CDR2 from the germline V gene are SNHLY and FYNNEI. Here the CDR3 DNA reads TGTGCCAGCAGTCCAGGGTATAGCAATCAGCCCCAGCATTTT. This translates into CASSPGYSNQPQHF.

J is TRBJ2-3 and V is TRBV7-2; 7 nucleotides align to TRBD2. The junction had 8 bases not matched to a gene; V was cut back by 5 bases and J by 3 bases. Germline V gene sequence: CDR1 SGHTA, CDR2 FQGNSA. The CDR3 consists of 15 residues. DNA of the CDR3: TGTGCCAGCAGCGCAAAGCGGGGAAGTACAGATACGCAGTATTTT. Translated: CASSAKRGSTDTQYF.

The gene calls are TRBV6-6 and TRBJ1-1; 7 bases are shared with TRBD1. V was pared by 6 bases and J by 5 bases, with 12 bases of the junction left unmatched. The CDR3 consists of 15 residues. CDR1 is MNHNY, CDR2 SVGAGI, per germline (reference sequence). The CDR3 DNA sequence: TGTGCCAGCAGCCGCGTCGGGACAGTAACAACTGAAGCTTTCTTT. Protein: CASSRVGTVTTEAFF.

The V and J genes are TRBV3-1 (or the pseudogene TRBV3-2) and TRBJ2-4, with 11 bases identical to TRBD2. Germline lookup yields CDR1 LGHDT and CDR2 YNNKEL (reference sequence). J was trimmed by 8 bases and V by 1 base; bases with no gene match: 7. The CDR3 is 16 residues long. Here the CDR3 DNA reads TGTGCCAGCAGCCAAGGAACTAGCGGGAGTGGTGACATTCAGTACTTC. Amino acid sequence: CASSQGTSGSGDIQYF.

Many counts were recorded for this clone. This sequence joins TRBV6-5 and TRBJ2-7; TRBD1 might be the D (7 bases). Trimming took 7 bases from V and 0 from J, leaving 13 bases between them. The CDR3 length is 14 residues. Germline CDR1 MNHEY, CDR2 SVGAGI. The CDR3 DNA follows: TGTGCCAGCACAGGGGGGTTCGGCTCCTACGAGCAGTACGTC. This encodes CASTGGFGSYEQYV.

The CDR3 sequence is CASSYGDLEQFF. As DNA, the CDR3 is TGTGCCAGCAGCTACGGAGACCTTGAGCAGTTCTTC. The chain couples TRBV3-1 (or the pseudogene TRBV3-2) to TRBJ2-1; D call uncertain. Per germline, CDR1 LGHDT and CDR2 YNNKEL (reference sequence). V was cut by 5 bases and J by 9 bases, with 11 bases left in between. The length of the CDR3 is 12 residues.

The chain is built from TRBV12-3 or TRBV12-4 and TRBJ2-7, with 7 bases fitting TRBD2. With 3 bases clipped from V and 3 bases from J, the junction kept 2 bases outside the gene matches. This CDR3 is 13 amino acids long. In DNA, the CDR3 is TGTGCCAGCAGTTTCGGCGGGGGCTACGAGCAGTACGTC. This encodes CASSFGGGYEQYV.